One sample yielded the 15 T cell receptor beta chains listed below, sequenced in a study of blood T cells in healthy people across ages. Using a J-beta primer mix together with a sample-barcoded 5' primer, a second PCR was run for about 7 to 12 cycles. TCRdb independently ran MiXCR on the 5' RACE reads; one entry per CDR3 protein. The data contain roughly 1.7 million distinct CDR3 sequences, roughly a third of them singletons. The sequenced material came from blood. Every receptor here comes from a woman in her twenties or thirties in good health.

The J gene is TRBJ2-1, the V gene TRBV27; D is uncertain. CDR1 and CDR2 (germline): MNHEY, SMNVEV (reference sequence). The CDR3 runs to 16 residues. V lost 5 bases and J 4 bases, leaving 18 bases between the germline ends. The CDR3 DNA reads TGTGCCAGCAGTACGGTCAATGGCGGCCTATACAATGAGCAGTTCTTC. It yields the protein CASSTVNGGLYNEQFF.

The chain links TRBV27 to TRBJ2-3; 8 nucleotides line up with TRBD2. CDR3 length: 19 amino acids. V shed 3 bases, J shed 1 base, and the junction held 15 bases outside the gene matches. The germline gives CDR1 MNHEY, CDR2 SMNVEV (reference sequence). CDR3 DNA sequence: TGTGCCAGCAGTTTCCACGGCCCCTTTGGAGCGGGGGGCACAGATACGCAGTATTTT. Protein: CASSFHGPFGAGGTDTQYF.

This clonotype came up many times. The chain uses TRBV2 and TRBJ2-5, with D possibly being TRBD1 (8 bases). The CDR3 sequence is 17 residues long. Germline V gene sequence: CDR1 SNHLY, CDR2 FYNNEI. V lost 5 bases, J lost 5 bases, and 24 bases lay in between. Here the CDR3 DNA reads TGTGCCAGCAGTTCGAGCCCCACAGGGGGGGTCGAGGAGACCCAGTACTTC. Translating it yields CASSSSPTGGVEETQYF. The entire variable domain, with the rest obtained from reference TRBV2 and TRBJ2-5, is as follows: EPEVTQTPSHQVTQMGQEVILRCVPISNHLYFYWYRQILGQKVEFLVSFYNNEISEKSEIFDDQFSVERPDGSNFTLKIRSTKLEDSAMYFCASSSSPTGGVEETQYFGPGTRLLVL.

The chain combines TRBV12-3 or TRBV12-4 with TRBJ2-7; TRBD2 matches 10 bases. The J call is in doubt because the DNA end fits TRBJ2-5 better. There are 17 residues in the CDR3. CDR3: CASTSGTSASREETQYF. The CDR3 coding sequence is TGTGCCAGTACCTCCGGGACTAGCGCCTCTCGGGAAGAGACCCAGTACTTC.

V usage is TRBV20-1 and J usage is TRBJ1-1; 10 bases line up with TRBD1. The junction had 11 bases not matched to a gene; V was cut back by 6 bases and J by 4 bases. The CDR3 runs 15 residues. Germline V gives CDR1 DFQATT, CDR2 SNEGSKA (reference sequence). CDR3 region: CSAVGQGGFGTEAFF. DNA of the CDR3: TGCAGTGCCGTCGGACAGGGGGGATTCGGCACTGAAGCTTTCTTT.

The V call is TRBV7-9, the J call TRBJ1-6; D is possibly TRBD1 (5 bases). The CDR3 is made up of 15 amino acids. Germline V gene data show CDR1 as SEHNR and CDR2 as FQNEAQ (reference sequence). V gave up 1 base and J gave up 8 bases, with 12 bases separating them. CDR3 nucleotides: TGTGCCAGCAGCTTAGAGAGGGGAGCGGATTCACCCCTCCACTTT. Its translation: CASSLERGADSPLHF.

This clonotype showed up just a few times. The chain is built from TRBV21-1 and TRBJ2-4; the table names TRBD1, a call not compared with the DNA. TRBV21-1 is shown as a pseudogene. The CDR3 sequence is 12 residues long. The CDR3 protein is CASISRKGVQYF. The CDR3 bases are TGTGCCAGCATTTCCAGAAAGGGCGTTCAGTACTTC.

This chain connects TRBV30 to TRBJ1-1, with D unclear. The CDR3 consists of 14 residues. The germline V and J ends were trimmed by 3 bases and 4 bases, with 15 bases remaining between them. Germline V lookup: CDR1 GTSNPN, CDR2 SVGIG (reference sequence). For the CDR3, the DNA is TGTGCCTGGAGCCCTGGCAGTCTGAGCACTGAAGCTTTCTTT. Encoded protein: CAWSPGSLSTEAFF. The variable domain in full, completed from reference TRBV30 and TRBJ1-1, reads SQTIHQWPATLVQPVGSPLSLECTVEGTSNPNLYWYRQAAGRGLQLLFYSVGIGQISSEVPQNLSASRPQDRQFILSSKKLLLSDSGFYLCAWSPGSLSTEAFFGQGTRLTVV.

The chain combines TRBV29-1 with TRBJ1-2; weak D call: TRBD1 (5 bases). The CDR3 spans 12 residues. The germline V and J ends were trimmed by 4 bases and 6 bases, with 12 bases remaining between them. Germline V lookup: CDR1 SQVTM, CDR2 ANQGSEA. This chain's CDR3 is CSVVGGVNGYTF. The CDR3 DNA sequence: TGCAGCGTTGTTGGGGGGGTCAATGGCTACACCTTC.

The rearrangement links TRBV3-1 to TRBJ2-5; no firm D call. The germline gives CDR1 LGHDT, CDR2 YNNKEL (reference sequence). This CDR3 is 12 amino acids long. V lost 1 base and J lost 11, with 11 bases in between. The CDR3 DNA sequence: TGTGCCAGCAGCCAAGGAGCTGATGAGCAGTACTTC. Translation: CASSQGADEQYF.

The V gene is TRBV27, the J gene TRBJ1-5; D uncertain. With 1 base removed from V and 1 base from J, the gap between germline ends came to 5 bases. This CDR3 is built from 14 residues. Germline V gene lookup returns CDR1 MNHEY and CDR2 SMNVEV (reference sequence). The CDR3 spells CASSLFRSNQPQHF. The CDR3, as DNA: TGTGCCAGCAGTTTATTCCGAAGCAATCAGCCCCAGCATTTT.

This clonotype was observed at least ten times. The chain uses TRBV5-1 and TRBJ2-5; the D gene is possibly TRBD2 (7 bases). Trimming stripped 4 bases from V and 3 bases from J, with 10 bases between. The CDR3 spans 13 residues. Germline lookup yields CDR1 SGHRS and CDR2 YFSETQ. CDR3 region: CASSRGGKETQYF. CDR3 nucleotide sequence: TGCGCCAGCAGCAGGGGGGGAAAAGAGACCCAGTACTTC.

The table lists this clonotype with a few counts. The V and J genes are TRBV4-1 and TRBJ2-1, with D perhaps matching TRBD2 (5 bases). CDR1 and CDR2 (germline): MGHRA, YSYEKL. This CDR3 has 14 residues. V was shortened by 6 bases and J by 0 bases, with 9 bases between the two germline ends. The CDR3 loop is CASSSVSSYNEQFF. Here the CDR3 DNA reads TGCGCCAGCAGTAGCGTGAGCTCCTACAATGAGCAGTTCTTC.

The sample holds many counts of this clonotype. The J gene is TRBJ2-5, the V gene TRBV7-9; a weak D match, TRBD2 (5 bases). CDR3 size: 12 residues. Trimming took off 5 bases at V and 4 bases at J, with 8 bases between the two ends. Germline assignment: CDR1 SEHNR and CDR2 FQNEAQ (reference sequence). Written as DNA, the CDR3 is TGTGCCAGCAGCGTAGAGGGAGAGACCCAGTACTTC. This sequence encodes CASSVEGETQYF. Looking up the rest from reference TRBV7-9 and TRBJ2-5 gives the full variable domain: DTGVSQNPRHKITKRGQNVTFRCDPISEHNRLYWYRQTLGQGPEFLTYFQNEAQLEKSRLLSDRFSAERPKGSFSTLEIQRTEQGDSAMYLCASSVEGETQYFGPGTRLLVL.

The chain links TRBV20-1 to TRBJ1-6; the D gene is possibly TRBD1 (5 bases). The ends were cut back, 3 bases at V and 7 bases at J, with 16 bases in the middle. Germline CDR1 reads DFQATT; CDR2 reads SNEGSKA (reference sequence). The CDR3 is made up of 15 amino acids. CDR3 in amino acids: CSASFRGRINSPLHF. In nucleotides, the CDR3 is TGCAGTGCTAGTTTCCGGGGACGGATCAATTCACCCCTCCACTTT.